These T cell receptor beta chains were read from a single sample in a study of T cells in Graves' hyperthyroidism and ophthalmopathy. TCRdb re-called the multiplex PCR reads with MiXCR, one entry per CDR3 protein. The sample records some 700,000 distinct CDR3 sequences, around a sixth being singletons. The source material was blood. Receptors originate from a man aged 50 to 59 with Graves' hyperthyroidism. Both conserved end residues are part of each CDR3. Each record gives: clone size, J gene, V gene, CDR3 protein. Where a row states a size, it is once, few, many or the class of an expanded clone; other rows omit it.

few	TRBJ2-5	TRBV20-1	CSARSRETQYF
many	TRBJ2-2	TRBV3-1	CASSQDLRQAATGELFF
many	TRBJ1-4	TRBV12-3/TRBV12-4	CASSLGAGTLNEKLFF
NA	TRBJ2-7	TRBV7-2	CASRLGLAGHEQYF
few	TRBJ1-5	TRBV11-2	CASSRDRLNQPQHF
many	TRBJ1-2	TRBV2	CASSEQVNYGYTF
many	TRBJ1-1	TRBV19	CASSAKWSHTEAFF
few	TRBJ1-1	TRBV10-1	CASSSTGLGTEAFF
many	TRBJ2-5	TRBV28	CASSLPEQETQYF
NA	TRBJ2-1	TRBV19	CASSQRDRTNEQFF
many	TRBJ2-1	TRBV27	CASSSAQYNEQFF
many	TRBJ2-2	TRBV6-2/TRBV6-3	CASSYTLAGGPNTGELFF
NA	TRBJ2-5	TRBV7-8	CASSLLTGRGETQYF
few	TRBJ2-1	TRBV24-1	CATSDTTISGRNNEQFF
many	TRBJ1-6	TRBV6-1	CASSTLGASDSPLHF
many	TRBJ1-1	TRBV25-1	CASGVVWGEAFF
NA	TRBJ1-2	TRBV5-1	CASSWTGVHGYTF
few	TRBJ2-3	TRBV7-9	CASRSSRLAGGPDTQYF
NA	TRBJ2-1	TRBV5-5	CASSLVAGVTEQFF
NA	TRBJ1-4	TRBV5-6	CASSLTGREKLFF
many	TRBJ1-1	TRBV2	CATTAIMNTEAFF
NA	TRBJ1-2	TRBV28	CASSSAGALSPIDGYTF
NA	TRBJ1-1	TRBV6-6	CASSYPMLVLNAFF
many	TRBJ2-1	TRBV11-3	CASSDGTTQFF
many	TRBJ2-1	TRBV9	CASSVGGGPSYNEQFF
few	TRBJ2-7	TRBV20-1	CSAGTGSFDEQYF
NA	TRBJ2-3	TRBV6-2/TRBV6-3	CASSYGDYDTDTQYF
NA	TRBJ1-1	TRBV5-8	CASSLANTGEFPYTEAFF
many	TRBJ2-1	TRBV9	CASSVAERTSGTNEQFF
many	TRBJ2-7	TRBV29-1	CSAKAGPYEQYF
few	TRBJ1-1	TRBV7-6	CASSLERTGVLVEAFF